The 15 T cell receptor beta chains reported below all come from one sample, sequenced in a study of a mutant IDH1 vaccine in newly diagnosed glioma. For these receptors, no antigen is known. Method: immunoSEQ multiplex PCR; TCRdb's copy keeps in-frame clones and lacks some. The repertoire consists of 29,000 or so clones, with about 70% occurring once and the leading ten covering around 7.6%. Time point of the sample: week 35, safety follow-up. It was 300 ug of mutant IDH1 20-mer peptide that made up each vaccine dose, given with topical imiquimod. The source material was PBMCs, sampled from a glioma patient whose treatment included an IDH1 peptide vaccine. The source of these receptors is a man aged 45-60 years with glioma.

The CDR3 spells CARSFYGNSGNTIYF. The DNA of the CDR3 is TGTGCCAGAAGCTTCTACGGGAACTCTGGAAACACCATATATTTT. J is TRBJ1-3 and V is TRBV5-3, with D unclear. TRBV5-3 belongs to the ORF category, with a function that is uncertain. Between the trimmed V and J ends, which lost 2 bases and 0 bases, there was a span of 9 bases. The CDR3 has 15 amino acids.

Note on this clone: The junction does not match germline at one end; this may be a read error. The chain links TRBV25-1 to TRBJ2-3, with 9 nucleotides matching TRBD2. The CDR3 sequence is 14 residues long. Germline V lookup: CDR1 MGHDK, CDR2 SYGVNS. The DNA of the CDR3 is TGTGCCAGCAGCTTTAGCGGGAGCAGAGATACGCAGTATTTT. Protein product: CASSFSGSRDTQYF. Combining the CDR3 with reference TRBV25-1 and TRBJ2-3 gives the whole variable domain EADIYQTPRYLVIGTGKKITLECSQTMGHDKMYWYQQDPGMELHLIHYSYGVNSTEKGDLSSESTVSRIRTEHFPLTLESARPSHTSQYLCASSFSGSRDTQYFGPGTRLTVL.

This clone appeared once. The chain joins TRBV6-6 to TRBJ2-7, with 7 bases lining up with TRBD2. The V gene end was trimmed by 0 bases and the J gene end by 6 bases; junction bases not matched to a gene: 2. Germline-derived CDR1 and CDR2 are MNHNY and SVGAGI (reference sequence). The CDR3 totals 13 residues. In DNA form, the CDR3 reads TGTGCCAGCAGTTACTCGGGACTAAGCGAGCAGTACTTC. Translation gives CASSYSGLSEQYF.

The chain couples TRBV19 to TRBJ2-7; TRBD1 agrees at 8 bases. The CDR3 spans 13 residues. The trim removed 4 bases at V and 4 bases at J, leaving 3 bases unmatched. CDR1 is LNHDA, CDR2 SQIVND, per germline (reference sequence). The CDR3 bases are TGTGCCAGTAGTACCGGGGACAGGTACGAGCAGTACTTC. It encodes CASSTGDRYEQYF.

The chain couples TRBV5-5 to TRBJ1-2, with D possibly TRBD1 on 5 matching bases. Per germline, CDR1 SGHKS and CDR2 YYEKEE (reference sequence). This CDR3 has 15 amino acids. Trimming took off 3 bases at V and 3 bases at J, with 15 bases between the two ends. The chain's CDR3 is CASSWGKVGDYGYTF. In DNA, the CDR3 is TGTGCCAGCAGCTGGGGGAAGGTAGGGGACTATGGCTACACCTTC.

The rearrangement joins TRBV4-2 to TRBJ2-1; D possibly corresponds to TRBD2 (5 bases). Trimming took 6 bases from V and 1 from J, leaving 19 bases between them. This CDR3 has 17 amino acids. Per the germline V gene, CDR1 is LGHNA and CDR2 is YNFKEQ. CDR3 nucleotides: TGTGCCAGCAGTCCCCTGGGTAGTGGGAGTTCCTACAATGAGCAGTTCTTC. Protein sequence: CASSPLGSGSSYNEQFF.

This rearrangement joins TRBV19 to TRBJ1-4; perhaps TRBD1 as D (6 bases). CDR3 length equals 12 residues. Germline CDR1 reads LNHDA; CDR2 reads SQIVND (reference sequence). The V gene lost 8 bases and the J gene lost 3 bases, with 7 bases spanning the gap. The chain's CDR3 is CASGQPNEKLFF. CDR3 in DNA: TGTGCCAGTGGACAGCCTAATGAAAAACTGTTTTTT.

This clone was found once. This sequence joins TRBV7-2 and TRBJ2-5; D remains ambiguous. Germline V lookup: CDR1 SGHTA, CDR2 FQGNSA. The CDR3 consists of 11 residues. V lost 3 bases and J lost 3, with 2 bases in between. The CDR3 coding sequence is TGTGCCAGCAGCTTTAAAGAGACCCAGTACTTC. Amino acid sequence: CASSFKETQYF. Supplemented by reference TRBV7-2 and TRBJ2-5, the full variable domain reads GAGVSQSPSNKVTEKGKDVELRCDPISGHTALYWYRQSLGQGLEFLIYFQGNSAPDKSGLPSDRFSAERTGGSVSTLTIQRTQQEDSAVYLCASSFKETQYFGPGTRLLVL.

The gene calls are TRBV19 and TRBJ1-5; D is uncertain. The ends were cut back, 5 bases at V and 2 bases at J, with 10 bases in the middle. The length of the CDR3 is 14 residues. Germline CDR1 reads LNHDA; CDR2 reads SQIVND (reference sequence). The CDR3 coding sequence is TGTGCCAGTAGTTGGGGAGAGGGCAATCAGCCCCAGCATTTT. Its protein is CASSWGEGNQPQHF.

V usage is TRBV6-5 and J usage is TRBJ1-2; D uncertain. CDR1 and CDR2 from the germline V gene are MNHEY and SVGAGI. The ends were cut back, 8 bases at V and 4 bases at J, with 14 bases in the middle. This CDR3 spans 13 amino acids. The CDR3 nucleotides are TGTGCCAGCTCGAGGTCCCGTAGCTATGGCTACACCTTC. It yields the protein CASSRSRSYGYTF.

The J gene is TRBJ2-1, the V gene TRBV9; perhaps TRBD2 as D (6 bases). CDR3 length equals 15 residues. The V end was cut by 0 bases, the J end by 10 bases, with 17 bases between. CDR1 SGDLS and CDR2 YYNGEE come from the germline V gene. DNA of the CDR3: TGTGCCAGCAGCGTAGGACTTATGGAGGGGCAGGAGCAGTTCTTC. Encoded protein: CASSVGLMEGQEQFF.

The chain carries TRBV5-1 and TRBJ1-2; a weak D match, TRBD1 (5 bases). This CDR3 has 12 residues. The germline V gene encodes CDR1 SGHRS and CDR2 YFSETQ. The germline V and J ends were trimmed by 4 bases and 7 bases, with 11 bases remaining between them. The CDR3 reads CASSPQGSGYTF. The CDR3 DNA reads TGCGCCAGCAGCCCCCAGGGATCTGGCTACACCTTC.

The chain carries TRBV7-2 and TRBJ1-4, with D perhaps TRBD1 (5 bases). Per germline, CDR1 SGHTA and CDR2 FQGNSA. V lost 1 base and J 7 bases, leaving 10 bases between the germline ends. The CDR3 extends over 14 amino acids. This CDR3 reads CASSLGRDPEKLFF. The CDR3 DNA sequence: TGTGCCAGCAGCTTAGGCCGGGACCCTGAAAAACTGTTTTTT.

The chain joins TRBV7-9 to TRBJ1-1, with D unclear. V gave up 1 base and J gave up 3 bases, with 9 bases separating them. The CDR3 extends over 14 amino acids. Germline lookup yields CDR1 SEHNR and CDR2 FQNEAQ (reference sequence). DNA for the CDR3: TGTGCCAGCAGCTTAGAAGCCCGGGACACTGAAGCTTTCTTT. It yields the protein CASSLEARDTEAFF.

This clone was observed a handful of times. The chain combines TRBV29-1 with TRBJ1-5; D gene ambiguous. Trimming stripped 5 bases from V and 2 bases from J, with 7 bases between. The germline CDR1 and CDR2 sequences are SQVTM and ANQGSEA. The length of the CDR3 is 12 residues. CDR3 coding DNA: TGCAGCGTTATAGTTGGCAATCAGCCCCAGCATTTT. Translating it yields CSVIVGNQPQHF.